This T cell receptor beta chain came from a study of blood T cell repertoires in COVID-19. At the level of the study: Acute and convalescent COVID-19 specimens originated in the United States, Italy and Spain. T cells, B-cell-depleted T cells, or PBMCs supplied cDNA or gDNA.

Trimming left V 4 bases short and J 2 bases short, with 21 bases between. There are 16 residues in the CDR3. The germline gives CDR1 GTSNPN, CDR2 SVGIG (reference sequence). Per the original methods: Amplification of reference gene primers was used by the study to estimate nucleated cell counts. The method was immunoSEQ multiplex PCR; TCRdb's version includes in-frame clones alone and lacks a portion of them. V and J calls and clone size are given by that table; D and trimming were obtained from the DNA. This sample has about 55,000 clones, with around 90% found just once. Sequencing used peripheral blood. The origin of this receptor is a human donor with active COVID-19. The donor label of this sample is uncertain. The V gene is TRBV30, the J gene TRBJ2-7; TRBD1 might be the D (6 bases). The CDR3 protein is CAWTGHASSPAYEQYF. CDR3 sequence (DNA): TGTGCCTGGACGGGACACGCCTCATCCCCGGCCTACGAGCAGTACTTC.